The 28 T cell receptor beta chains presented below share a single source sample, sequenced in a study of blood T cells in healthy people across ages. Sample-barcoded 5' priming and a J-beta primer mix drove a second PCR of roughly 6 to 12 cycles. TCRdb re-called the 5' RACE reads with MiXCR, one entry per CDR3 protein. This sample yields hundreds of thousands of distinct CDR3 sequences, of which 49% are seen a single time; 30% to 35% belongs to the top ten. The sample consisted of blood. All receptors derive from a woman in her fifties or sixties in good health.

To note about this clonotype: A junction boundary mismatches the germline segment, possibly from a read error. This chain connects TRBV20-1 to TRBJ1-2; D is unclear. This CDR3 is built from 12 residues. CDR1 DFQATT and CDR2 SNEGSKA come from the germline V gene (reference sequence). As DNA, the CDR3 is TGCAGTGCTTCCACAGATAACTATGGCTGCACCTTC. It encodes CSASTDNYGCTF.

The rearrangement uses TRBV3-1 and TRBJ1-2; D not certain. Trimming took off 4 bases at V and 5 bases at J, with 17 bases between the two ends. Germline-derived CDR1 and CDR2 are LGHDT and YNNKEL (reference sequence). The CDR3 contains 15 residues. The CDR3: CASSPYWKFGYGYTF. The CDR3 region has the DNA TGTGCCAGCAGCCCATACTGGAAGTTTGGGTATGGCTACACCTTC.

This clonotype has only a few counts. This sequence joins TRBV7-2 and TRBJ2-7; the D gene is possibly TRBD2 (6 bases). Germline-derived CDR1 and CDR2 are SGHTA and FQGNSA. The CDR3 totals 15 residues. Trimming cost V 1 base and J 3 bases, with 13 bases left between them. The CDR3 DNA reads as TGTGCCAGCAGCTTAGGTCGGAGGGAAGTCTACGAGCAGTACTTC. Its protein product is CASSLGRREVYEQYF.

This clonotype has just a few counts. This chain joins TRBV11-1 and TRBJ2-5, with D perhaps TRBD2 (5 bases). The CDR3 has 14 amino acids. In germline, CDR1 is SGHAT, CDR2 FQDESV (reference sequence). Trimming stripped 5 bases from V and 4 bases from J, with 14 bases between. The CDR3 region has the DNA TGTGCCAGCAGCGTACCGGGAACCCGAGAGACCCAGTACTTC. It yields the protein CASSVPGTRETQYF.

In this sample, this clonotype turned up a few times. This chain uses TRBV20-1 with TRBJ2-7; 11 bases map to TRBD2. Unmatched junction bases numbered 7, after V lost 2 bases and J lost 7 bases. The germline V gene has CDR1 DFQATT and CDR2 SNEGSKA (reference sequence). This CDR3 comprises 14 residues. The CDR3 spells CSARTSGGYGEQYF. The DNA of the CDR3 is TGCAGTGCTAGAACTAGCGGGGGTTATGGGGAGCAGTACTTC.

Note on this clonotype: Given a much more abundant clone one base away, this may be a read error. The chain joins TRBV20-1 to TRBJ2-1, with D tentatively TRBD1 or TRBD2 (7 bases each). V was trimmed by 5 bases and J by 13 bases, leaving 21 bases between them. This CDR3 has 13 residues. Germline CDR1 and CDR2: DFQATT and SNEGSKA (reference sequence). CDR3 in amino acids: CSAGARGGETQFF. The CDR3 nucleotides read TGCAGTGCTGGGGCCAGGGGGGGAGAGACCCAGTTCTTC.

This rearrangement joins TRBV6-5 to TRBJ2-4, with D uncertain. With the DNA end fitting TRBJ2-7 better, the J assignment may be wrong. Germline CDR1 and CDR2: MNHEY and SVGAGI. The CDR3 sequence is 14 residues long. CDR3: CASRLQGRVTEQYF. The CDR3 DNA reads TGTGCCAGCAGGCTGCAAGGTCGGGTTACCGAGCAGTACTTC.

This clonotype was detected a few times. The CDR3 sequence: CSVEVLRGNEQYF. The CDR3 region has the DNA TGCAGCGTTGAAGTTTTGAGGGGCAACGAGCAGTACTTC. The chain joins TRBV29-1 to TRBJ2-5; D might be TRBD1 or TRBD2, each matching 5 bases. Gene TRBJ2-7 matches the end of the DNA better, so the J call may be wrong. CDR3 size: 13 residues. The germline V gene has CDR1 SQVTM and CDR2 ANQGSEA.

This chain links TRBV6-2 or TRBV6-3 with TRBJ1-2; TRBD1 aligns across 12 bases. V trimming: 2 bases; J trimming: 6 bases; junction bases outside the gene matches: 4. From germline, CDR1 is MNHEY and CDR2 SVGEGT. The CDR3 has 15 residues. This CDR3 reads CASSYGGQGANGYTF. In DNA form, the CDR3 reads TGTGCCAGCAGTTACGGGGGACAGGGGGCGAATGGCTACACCTTC.

This clonotype was counted between two and nine times. The chain has TRBV4-2 and TRBJ2-1; 9 bases match TRBD2. With 1 base clipped from V and 5 bases from J, the junction kept 9 bases outside the gene matches. This CDR3 contains 17 residues. Germline assignment: CDR1 LGHNA and CDR2 YNFKEQ. CDR3 amino acids: CASSQGSGSSLDNEQFF. The CDR3, as DNA: TGTGCCAGCAGCCAAGGTAGCGGGAGTTCCTTAGACAATGAGCAGTTCTTC.

The chain couples TRBV10-3 to TRBJ2-1; TRBD2 might be the D (6 bases). Germline V gene sequence: CDR1 ENHRY, CDR2 SYGVKD. The CDR3 is 14 amino acids. The V end lost 5 bases, the J end lost 5 bases, and 13 bases lay between the germline ends. The CDR3 DNA reads as TGTGCCATCAGTCCGGGACTGGCTAACAATGAGCAGTTCTTC. The encoded protein is CAISPGLANNEQFF.

J is TRBJ2-5 and V is TRBV6-5; possible D gene TRBD2, 6 bases. Matching the DNA end better, TRBJ2-7 makes the J call doubtful. Per the germline V gene, CDR1 is MNHEY and CDR2 is SVGAGI. The CDR3 is made up of 15 amino acids. In DNA, the CDR3 is TGTGCCAGCAGTTACCAGAGTAGCGGCAATTACGAGCAGTACTTC. Encoded protein: CASSYQSSGNYEQYF.

A few counts support this clonotype. CDR3 loop: CSAQENSNQPQHF. Here the CDR3 DNA reads TGCAGCGCCCAGGAAAATAGCAATCAGCCCCAGCATTTT. V and J are TRBV29-1 and TRBJ1-5; no firm D call. Trimming pared 7 bases from V and 0 bases from J, leaving 10 bases between. The CDR3 length is 13 residues. Germline V gene sequence: CDR1 SQVTM, CDR2 ANQGSEA.

Concerning this clonotype: A much larger clone differs by one base, so this may be a read error. The chain couples TRBV28 to TRBJ1-2, with D possibly TRBD1 on 5 matching bases. Germline V lookup: CDR1 MDHEN, CDR2 SYDVKM. The V end lost 2 bases, the J end lost 8 bases, and 18 bases lay between the germline ends. The CDR3 extends over 15 amino acids. CDR3 protein: CASSLAARDVKGYTF. In nucleotides, the CDR3 is TGTGCCAGCAGTTTAGCGGCCAGGGACGTCAAAGGCTACACCTTC.

This clonotype was recorded a few times. The rearrangement uses TRBV7-3 and TRBJ2-5; TRBD2 is a possible D gene (6 bases). Trimming removed 5 bases from V and 2 bases from J, with 15 bases in between. This CDR3 region has 15 residues. CDR1 and CDR2 from the germline V gene are SGHTA and FQGTGA. The CDR3 nucleotides are TGTGCCAGCAGCGTTCATAGCGGAGAACAAGAGACCCAGTACTTC. Its translation is CASSVHSGEQETQYF.

This clonotype has a handful of counts. The chain joins TRBV5-1 to TRBJ2-1; TRBD1 matches 8 bases. With V trimmed by 0 bases and J by 4 bases, 6 bases remained unmatched. Germline CDR1 and CDR2: SGHRS and YFSETQ. The CDR3 covers 16 residues. The CDR3 reads CASSLGRDRTYNEQFF. DNA for the CDR3: TGCGCCAGCAGCTTGGGCCGGGACAGGACGTACAATGAGCAGTTCTTC.

The chain uses TRBV6-5 and TRBJ2-4, with TRBD1 matching 8 bases. The better agreement between TRBJ2-7 and the DNA end casts doubt on the J call. This CDR3 has 15 amino acids. CDR1 and CDR2 (germline): MNHEY, SVGAGI. The CDR3 is CASSYSGTGLYEQYF. CDR3 sequence (DNA): TGTGCCAGCAGTTACTCCGGGACAGGTCTCTACGAGCAGTACTTC.

The J gene is TRBJ2-1, the V gene TRBV20-1; the D call may be TRBD1 or TRBD2 (5 bases each). Germline CDR1 is DFQATT and CDR2 is SNEGSKA (reference sequence). The CDR3 is 11 amino acids. V dropped 3 bases and J dropped 7 bases, with 7 bases sitting between them. CDR3 region: CSASGTNEQFF. DNA for the CDR3: TGCAGTGCTAGCGGGACGAATGAGCAGTTCTTC.

V and J are TRBV6-2 or TRBV6-3 and TRBJ2-6; possibly TRBD1 or TRBD2 for D (5 bases each). The germline gives CDR1 MNHEY, CDR2 SVGEGT. The CDR3 spans 15 residues. Trimming shortened V by 6 bases and J by 1 base, and 10 bases separated the two germline ends. The CDR3 sequence: CASRERGSGANVLTF. Here the CDR3 DNA reads TGTGCCAGCAGAGAGAGGGGTTCTGGGGCCAACGTCCTGACTTTC.

The CDR3 DNA is TGTGCCAGCAGCCACTGGACTAAGCCAAGTAGCGGGGAGCTGTTTTTT. Protein product: CASSHWTKPSSGELFF. The rearrangement uses TRBV4-2 and TRBJ2-2; possible D gene TRBD2, 6 bases. CDR1 and CDR2 from the germline V gene are LGHNA and YNFKEQ. This CDR3 is built from 16 residues. The V end lost 3 bases, the J end lost 7 bases, and 18 bases lay between the germline ends.

This clonotype was detected only once. This chain connects TRBV20-1 to TRBJ2-5, with D perhaps matching TRBD2 (5 bases). The germline V gene has CDR1 DFQATT and CDR2 SNEGSKA (reference sequence). V lost 6 bases, J lost 11 bases, and 16 bases lay in between. The CDR3 totals 11 residues. CDR3 in amino acids: CSASDLGEQYF. The CDR3 coding sequence is TGCAGTGCCTCGGACTTGGGAGAGCAGTACTTC.

The V call is TRBV20-1, the J call TRBJ2-1; 11 positions match TRBD2. Losses at the gene ends were 1 base for V and 4 bases for J; bases not matched to a gene: 9. This CDR3 has 17 residues. Germline V lookup: CDR1 DFQATT, CDR2 SNEGSKA (reference sequence). The CDR3 reads CSARGFSSGRTYNEQFF. DNA of the CDR3: TGCAGTGCTAGAGGCTTTTCTAGCGGGAGGACTTACAATGAGCAGTTCTTC.

The rearrangement uses TRBV20-1 and TRBJ2-1, with 10 bases lining up with TRBD2. The last part of the DNA fits TRBJ2-7 better; the J call may be wrong. CDR3 size: 14 residues. Looked up from germline, CDR1 is DFQATT and CDR2 is SNEGSKA (reference sequence). The CDR3 DNA sequence: TGCAGTGGTACCCGAGCGGGAGGGCCAAATGAGCAGTACTTC. Encoded protein: CSGTRAGGPNEQYF.

This sequence joins TRBV4-1 and TRBJ2-5; 14 bases align to TRBD2. The V gene's germline CDR1 is MGHRA and CDR2 YSYEKL. The length of the CDR3 is 19 residues. V lost 2 bases to trimming and J lost 1 base; unmatched junction nucleotides: 9. CDR3 protein: CASSQPGTSGSPGQETQYF. DNA for the CDR3: TGCGCCAGCAGCCAACCAGGGACTAGCGGGAGTCCGGGCCAAGAGACCCAGTACTTC.

This clonotype was seen repeatedly, ten times or more. This sequence joins TRBV29-1 and TRBJ2-7, with 8 positions matching TRBD2. Per germline, CDR1 SQVTM and CDR2 ANQGSEA. This CDR3 comprises 13 residues. The J segment lost 5 bases and the V segment lost 8 bases, leaving 11 bases of the junction unmatched. The CDR3 loop is CSISGGKRDEQYF. CDR3 in DNA: TGCAGCATCTCGGGGGGGAAAAGGGACGAGCAGTACTTC.

In DNA form, the CDR3 reads TGCGCCAGCAGCCAAGGTTGGACCGGACTAGCGGGAGGGCCAATCGACAATGAGCAGTTCTTC. Its translation is CASSQGWTGLAGGPIDNEQFF. The chain has TRBV4-3 and TRBJ2-1, with 15 positions matching TRBD2. Trimming cost V 1 base and J 5 bases; bases outside gene matches: 15. This CDR3 has 21 amino acids. Germline V gene sequence: CDR1 LGHNA, CDR2 YSLEER.

The chain is built from TRBV6-5 and TRBJ2-5; 9 positions match TRBD2. V was pared by 7 bases and J by 5 bases, with 14 bases of the junction left unmatched. The CDR3 has 16 amino acids. Germline values: CDR1 MNHEY, CDR2 SVGAGI. CDR3 sequence: CASTPAGGRAVETQYF. The CDR3 nucleotides read TGTGCCAGCACCCCGGCAGGCGGGAGGGCCGTCGAGACCCAGTACTTC.

The J gene is TRBJ2-1, the V gene TRBV28, with 9 bases fitting TRBD2. J lost 4 bases, V lost 5 bases, and 6 bases had no gene match. CDR1 MDHEN and CDR2 SYDVKM come from the germline V gene. The CDR3 consists of 15 residues. CDR3 sequence reads: CASSAAGGIYNEQFF. The CDR3 region has the DNA TGTGCCAGCAGTGCCGCGGGAGGGATTTACAATGAGCAGTTCTTC. Full variable domain (remainder filled in from reference TRBV28 and TRBJ2-1): DVKVTQSSRYLVKRTGEKVFLECVQDMDHENMFWYRQDPGLGLRLIYFSYDVKMKEKGDIPEGYSVSREKKERFSLILESASTNQTSMYLCASSAAGGIYNEQFFGPGTRLTVL.